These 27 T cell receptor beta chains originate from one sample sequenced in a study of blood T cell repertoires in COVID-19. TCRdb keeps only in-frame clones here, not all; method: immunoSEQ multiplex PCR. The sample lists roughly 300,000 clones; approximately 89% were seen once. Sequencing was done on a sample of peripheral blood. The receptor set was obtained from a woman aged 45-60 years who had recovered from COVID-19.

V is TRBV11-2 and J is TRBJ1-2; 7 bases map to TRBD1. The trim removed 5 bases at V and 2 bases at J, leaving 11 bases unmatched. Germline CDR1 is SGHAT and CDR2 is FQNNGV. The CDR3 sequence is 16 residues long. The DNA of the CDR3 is TGTGCCAGCAGCCCTACCCAGGACAGGCGGAACTATGGCTACACCTTC. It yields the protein CASSPTQDRRNYGYTF.

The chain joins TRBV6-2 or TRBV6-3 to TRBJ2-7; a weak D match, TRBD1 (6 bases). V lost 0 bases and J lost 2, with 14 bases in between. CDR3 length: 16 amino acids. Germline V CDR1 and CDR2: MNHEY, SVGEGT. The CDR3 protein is CASSYSWDISAYEQYF. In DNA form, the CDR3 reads TGTGCCAGCAGTTACTCGTGGGACATCTCTGCCTACGAGCAGTACTTC.

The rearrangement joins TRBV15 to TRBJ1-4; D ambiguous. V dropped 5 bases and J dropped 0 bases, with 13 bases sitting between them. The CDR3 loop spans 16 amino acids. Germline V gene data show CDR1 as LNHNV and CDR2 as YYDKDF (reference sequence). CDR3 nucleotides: TGTGCCACCAGCGCCTTTTGGAGTTCAACTAATGAAAAACTGTTTTTT. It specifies CATSAFWSSTNEKLFF. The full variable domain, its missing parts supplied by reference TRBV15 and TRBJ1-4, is DAMVIQNPRYQVTQFGKPVTLSCSQTLNHNVMYWYQQKSSQAPKLLFHYYDKDFNNEADTPDNFQSRRPNTSFCFLDIRSPGLGDTAMYLCATSAFWSSTNEKLFFGSGTQLSVL.

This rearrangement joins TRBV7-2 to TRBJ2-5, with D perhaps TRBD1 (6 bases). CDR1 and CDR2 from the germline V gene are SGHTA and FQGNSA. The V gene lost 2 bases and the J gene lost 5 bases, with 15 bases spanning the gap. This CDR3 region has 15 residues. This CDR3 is CASSLLGTQGETQYF. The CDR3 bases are TGTGCCAGCAGCTTATTGGGGACGCAGGGGGAGACCCAGTACTTC.

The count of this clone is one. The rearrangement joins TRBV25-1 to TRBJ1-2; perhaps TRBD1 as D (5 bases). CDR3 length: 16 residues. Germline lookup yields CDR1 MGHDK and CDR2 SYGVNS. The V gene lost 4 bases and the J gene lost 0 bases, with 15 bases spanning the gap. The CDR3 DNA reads TGTGCCAGCAGTGGGTCCTCAGAGACAGCTAACTATGGCTACACCTTC. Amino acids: CASSGSSETANYGYTF.

DNA for the CDR3: TGTGCCAGCAGCCTGGGCCCAGGGGACGCAGAGACCCAGTACTTC. Its protein product is CASSLGPGDAETQYF. J is TRBJ2-5 and V is TRBV7-2; TRBD1 might be the D (6 bases). The CDR3 totals 15 residues. Looked up from germline, CDR1 is SGHTA and CDR2 is FQGNSA. V was pared by 5 bases and J by 4 bases, with 17 bases between.

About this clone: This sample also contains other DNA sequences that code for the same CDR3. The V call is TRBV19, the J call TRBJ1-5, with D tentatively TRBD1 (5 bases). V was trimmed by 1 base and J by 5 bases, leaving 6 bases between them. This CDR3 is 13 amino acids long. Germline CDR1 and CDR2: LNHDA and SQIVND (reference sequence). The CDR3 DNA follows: TGTGCCAGTAGTATAGGCAGGGATCAGCCCCAGCATTTT. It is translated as CASSIGRDQPQHF.

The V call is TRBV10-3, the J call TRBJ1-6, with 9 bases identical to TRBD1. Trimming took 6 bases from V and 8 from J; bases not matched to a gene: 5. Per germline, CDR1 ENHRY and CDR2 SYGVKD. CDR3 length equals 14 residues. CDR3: CAISKGQGDSPLHF. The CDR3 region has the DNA TGTGCCATCAGCAAGGGACAGGGTGATTCACCCCTCCACTTT.

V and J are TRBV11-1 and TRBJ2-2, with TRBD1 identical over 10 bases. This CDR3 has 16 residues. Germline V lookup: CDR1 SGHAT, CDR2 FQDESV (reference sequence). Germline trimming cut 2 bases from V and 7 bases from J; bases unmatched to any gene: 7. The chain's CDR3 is CASSLQQTGGHGELFF. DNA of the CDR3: TGTGCCAGCAGCTTACAACAGACAGGGGGCCACGGGGAGCTGTTTTTT.

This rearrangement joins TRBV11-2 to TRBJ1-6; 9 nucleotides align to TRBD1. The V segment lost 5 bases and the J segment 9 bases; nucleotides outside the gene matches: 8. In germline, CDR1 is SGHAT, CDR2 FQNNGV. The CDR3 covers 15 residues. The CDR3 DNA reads TGTGCCAGCAGCAACAGGGGGCGCGGAGGTTCACCCCTCCACTTT. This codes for CASSNRGRGGSPLHF.

The CDR3 reads CSAGTGPLNEKLFF. CDR3 sequence (DNA): TGCAGCGCCGGGACAGGGCCACTTAATGAAAAACTGTTTTTT. This rearrangement joins TRBV29-1 to TRBJ1-4; TRBD1 agrees at 9 bases. V shed 7 bases and J 4 bases; nucleotides not matched to a gene: 7. CDR3 length equals 14 residues. Germline lookup yields CDR1 SQVTM and CDR2 ANQGSEA.

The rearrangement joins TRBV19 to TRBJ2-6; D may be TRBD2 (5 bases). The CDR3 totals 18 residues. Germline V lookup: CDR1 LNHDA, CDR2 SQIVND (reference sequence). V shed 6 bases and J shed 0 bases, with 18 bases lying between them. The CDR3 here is CASSKDAGTPSGANVLTF. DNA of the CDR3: TGTGCCAGTAGCAAAGATGCGGGCACCCCCTCTGGGGCCAACGTCCTGACTTTC.

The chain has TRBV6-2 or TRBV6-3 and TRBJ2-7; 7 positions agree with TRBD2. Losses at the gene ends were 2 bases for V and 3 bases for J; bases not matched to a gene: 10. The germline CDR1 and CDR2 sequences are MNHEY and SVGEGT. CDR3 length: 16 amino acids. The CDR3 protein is CASSYQPGRPFYEQYF. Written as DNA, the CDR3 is TGTGCCAGCAGTTACCAGCCCGGGAGGCCTTTCTACGAGCAGTACTTC.

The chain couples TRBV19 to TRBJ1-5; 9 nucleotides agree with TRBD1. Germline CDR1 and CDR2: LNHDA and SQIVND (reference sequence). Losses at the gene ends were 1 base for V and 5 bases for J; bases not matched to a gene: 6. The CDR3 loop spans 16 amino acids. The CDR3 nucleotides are TGTGCCAGTAGTATAGCCGGGACAGGGTATTATCAGCCCCAGCATTTT. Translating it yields CASSIAGTGYYQPQHF. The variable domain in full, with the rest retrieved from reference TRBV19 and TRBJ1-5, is DGGITQSPKYLFRKEGQNVTLSCEQNLNHDAMYWYRQDPGQGLRLIYYSQIVNDFQKGDIAEGYSVSREKKESFPLTVTSAQKNPTAFYLCASSIAGTGYYQPQHFGDGTRLSIL.

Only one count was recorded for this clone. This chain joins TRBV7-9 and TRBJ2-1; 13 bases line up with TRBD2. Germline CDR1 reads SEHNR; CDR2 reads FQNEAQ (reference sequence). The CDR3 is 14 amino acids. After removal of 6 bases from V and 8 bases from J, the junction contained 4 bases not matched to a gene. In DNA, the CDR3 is TGTGCCAGCAGACGGACTAGCGGGAGCGATGAGCAGTTCTTC. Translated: CASRRTSGSDEQFF.

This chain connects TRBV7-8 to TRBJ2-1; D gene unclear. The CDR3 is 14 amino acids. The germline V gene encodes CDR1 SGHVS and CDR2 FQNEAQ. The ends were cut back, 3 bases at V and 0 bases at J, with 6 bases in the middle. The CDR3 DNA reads TGTGCCAGCAGCTTCCGTAGCTCCTACAATGAGCAGTTCTTC. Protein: CASSFRSSYNEQFF.

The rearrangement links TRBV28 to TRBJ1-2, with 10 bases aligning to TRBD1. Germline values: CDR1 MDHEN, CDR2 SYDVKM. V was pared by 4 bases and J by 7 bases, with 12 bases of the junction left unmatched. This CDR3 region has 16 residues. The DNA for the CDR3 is TGTGCCAGCAGTTCTCCCCGGGACAGGGGAGCAGGTGGCTACACCTTC. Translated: CASSSPRDRGAGGYTF.

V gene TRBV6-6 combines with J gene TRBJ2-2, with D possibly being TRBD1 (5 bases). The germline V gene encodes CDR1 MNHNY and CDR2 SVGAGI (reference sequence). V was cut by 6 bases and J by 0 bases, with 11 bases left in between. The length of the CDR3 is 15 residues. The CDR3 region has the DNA TGTGCCAGCAGCCGCGACAGACCGAACACCGGGGAGCTGTTTTTT. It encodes CASSRDRPNTGELFF.

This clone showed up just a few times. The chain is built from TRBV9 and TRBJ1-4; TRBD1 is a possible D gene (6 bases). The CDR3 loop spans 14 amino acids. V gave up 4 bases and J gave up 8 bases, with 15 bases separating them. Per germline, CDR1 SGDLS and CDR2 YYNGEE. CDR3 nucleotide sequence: TGTGCCAGCAGCACTTCCAGGGGCGGCGAAAAACTGTTTTTT. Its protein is CASSTSRGGEKLFF.

CDR3 residues: CASSYSGTSMAYEQYF. DNA of the CDR3: TGTGCCAGCAGTTACTCTGGGACTTCGATGGCCTACGAGCAGTACTTC. The chain joins TRBV6-5 to TRBJ2-7, with a tentative D call TRBD2 (6 bases). This CDR3 is built from 16 residues. CDR1 is MNHEY and CDR2 is SVGAGI in the germline V gene. V was pared by 0 bases and J by 2 bases, with 14 bases between.

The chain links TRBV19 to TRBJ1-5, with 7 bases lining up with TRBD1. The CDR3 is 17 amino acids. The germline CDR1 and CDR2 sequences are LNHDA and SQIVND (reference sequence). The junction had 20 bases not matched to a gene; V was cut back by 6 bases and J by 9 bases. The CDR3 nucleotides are TGTGCCAGTAGCGCACTGATGACAGGGACTCAGGTTTGGCCCCAGCATTTT. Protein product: CASSALMTGTQVWPQHF.

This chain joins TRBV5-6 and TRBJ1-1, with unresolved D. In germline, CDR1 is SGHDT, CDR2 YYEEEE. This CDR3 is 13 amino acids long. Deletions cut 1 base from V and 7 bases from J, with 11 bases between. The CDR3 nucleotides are TGTGCCAGCAGCTTGTCCCTCCCAGGTGAAGCTTTCTTT. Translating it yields CASSLSLPGEAFF.

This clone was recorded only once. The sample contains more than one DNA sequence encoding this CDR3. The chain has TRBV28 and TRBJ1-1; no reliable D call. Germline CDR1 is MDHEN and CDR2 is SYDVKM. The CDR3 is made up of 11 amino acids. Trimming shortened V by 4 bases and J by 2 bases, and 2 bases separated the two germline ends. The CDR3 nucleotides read TGTGCCAGCAGTTCAAACACTGAAGCTTTCTTT. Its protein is CASSSNTEAFF.

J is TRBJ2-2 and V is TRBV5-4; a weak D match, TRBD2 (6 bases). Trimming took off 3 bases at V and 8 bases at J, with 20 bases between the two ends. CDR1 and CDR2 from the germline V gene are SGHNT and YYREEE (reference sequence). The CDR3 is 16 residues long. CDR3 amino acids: CASSWGSRSSVGELFF. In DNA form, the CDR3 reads TGTGCCAGCAGCTGGGGGTCTCGGTCTAGCGTAGGGGAGCTGTTTTTT.

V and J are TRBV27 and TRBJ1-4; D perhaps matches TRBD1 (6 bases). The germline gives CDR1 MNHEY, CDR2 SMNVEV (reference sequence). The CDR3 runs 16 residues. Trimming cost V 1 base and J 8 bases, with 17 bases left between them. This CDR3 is CASSLFRLGGQEKLFF. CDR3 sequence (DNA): TGTGCCAGCAGTTTATTTAGGTTGGGGGGGCAGGAAAAACTGTTTTTT.

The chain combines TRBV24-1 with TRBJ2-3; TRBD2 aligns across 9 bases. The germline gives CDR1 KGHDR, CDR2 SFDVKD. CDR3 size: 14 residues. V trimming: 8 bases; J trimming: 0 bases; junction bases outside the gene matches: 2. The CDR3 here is CATTTSGSTDTQYF. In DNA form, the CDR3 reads TGTGCCACCACAACTAGCGGGAGCACAGATACGCAGTATTTT.

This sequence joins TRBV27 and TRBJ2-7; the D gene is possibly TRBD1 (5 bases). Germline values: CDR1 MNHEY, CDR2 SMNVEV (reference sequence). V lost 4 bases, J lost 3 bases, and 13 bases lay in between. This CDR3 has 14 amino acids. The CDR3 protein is CASSSPGRDYEQYF. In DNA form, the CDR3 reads TGTGCCAGCAGTTCGCCAGGGCGCGACTACGAGCAGTACTTC.